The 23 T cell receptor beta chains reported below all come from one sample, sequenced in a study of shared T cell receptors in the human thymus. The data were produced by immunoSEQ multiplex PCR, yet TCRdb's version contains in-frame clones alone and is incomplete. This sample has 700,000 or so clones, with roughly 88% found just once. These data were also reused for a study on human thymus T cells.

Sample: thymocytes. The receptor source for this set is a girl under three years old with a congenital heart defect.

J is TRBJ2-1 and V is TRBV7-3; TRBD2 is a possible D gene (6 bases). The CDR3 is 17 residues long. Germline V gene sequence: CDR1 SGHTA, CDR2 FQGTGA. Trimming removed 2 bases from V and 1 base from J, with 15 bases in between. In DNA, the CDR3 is TGTGCCAGCAGCTTAGGGCGGGGCGTGGTGTCCTACAATGAGCAGTTCTTC. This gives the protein CASSLGRGVVSYNEQFF.

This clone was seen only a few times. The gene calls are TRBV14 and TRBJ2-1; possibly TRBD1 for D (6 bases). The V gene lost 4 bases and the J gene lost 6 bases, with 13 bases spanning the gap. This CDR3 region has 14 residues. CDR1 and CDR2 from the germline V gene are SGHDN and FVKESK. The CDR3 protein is CASSPGAGSNEQFF. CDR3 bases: TGTGCCAGCAGCCCAGGGGCGGGTTCCAATGAGCAGTTCTTC.

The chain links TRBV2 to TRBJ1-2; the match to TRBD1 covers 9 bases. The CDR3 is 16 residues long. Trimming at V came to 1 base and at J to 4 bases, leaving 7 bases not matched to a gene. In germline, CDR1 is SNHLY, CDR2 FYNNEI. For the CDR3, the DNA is TGTGCCAGCAGTGAAGTGTTATGGGACAGGGTCTATGGCTACACCTTC. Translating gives CASSEVLWDRVYGYTF.

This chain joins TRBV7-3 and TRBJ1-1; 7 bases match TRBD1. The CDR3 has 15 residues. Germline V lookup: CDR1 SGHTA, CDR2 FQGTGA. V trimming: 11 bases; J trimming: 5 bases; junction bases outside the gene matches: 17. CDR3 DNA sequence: TGTGCCCGACCGACCGACAGGGCTGTTGTTACTGAAGCTTTCTTT. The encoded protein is CARPTDRAVVTEAFF.

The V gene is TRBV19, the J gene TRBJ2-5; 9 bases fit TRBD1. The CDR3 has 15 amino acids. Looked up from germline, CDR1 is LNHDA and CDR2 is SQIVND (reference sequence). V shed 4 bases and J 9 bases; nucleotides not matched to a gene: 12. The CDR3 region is CASSTLPGQGEPQYF. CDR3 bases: TGTGCCAGTAGTACATTACCGGGACAGGGCGAGCCCCAGTACTTC.

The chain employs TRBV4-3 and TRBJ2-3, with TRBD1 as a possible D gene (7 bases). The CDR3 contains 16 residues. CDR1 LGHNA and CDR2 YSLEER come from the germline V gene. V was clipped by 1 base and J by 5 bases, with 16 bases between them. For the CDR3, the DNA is TGCGCCAGCAGCCAAGGCGGGACAGCCCTAGGAGATACGCAGTATTTT. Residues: CASSQGGTALGDTQYF.

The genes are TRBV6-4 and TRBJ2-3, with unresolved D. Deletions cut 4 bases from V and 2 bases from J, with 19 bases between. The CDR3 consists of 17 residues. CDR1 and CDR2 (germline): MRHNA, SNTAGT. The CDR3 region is CASSASHNLLPTDTQYF. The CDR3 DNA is TGTGCCAGCAGTGCGTCTCACAACCTCTTACCCACAGATACGCAGTATTTT.

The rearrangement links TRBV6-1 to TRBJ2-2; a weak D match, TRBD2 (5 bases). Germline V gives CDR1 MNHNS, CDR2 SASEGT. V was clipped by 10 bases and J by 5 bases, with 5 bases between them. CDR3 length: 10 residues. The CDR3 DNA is TGTGCCACGGGGACCGGGGAGCTGTTTTTT. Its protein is CATGTGELFF.

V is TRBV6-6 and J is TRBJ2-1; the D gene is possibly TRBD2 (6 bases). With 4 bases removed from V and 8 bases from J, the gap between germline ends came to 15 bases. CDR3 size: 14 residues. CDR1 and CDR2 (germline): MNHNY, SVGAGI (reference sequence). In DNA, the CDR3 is TGTGCCAGCAGTTTCCCGACTAGTAGGCATGAGCAGTTCTTC. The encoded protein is CASSFPTSRHEQFF.

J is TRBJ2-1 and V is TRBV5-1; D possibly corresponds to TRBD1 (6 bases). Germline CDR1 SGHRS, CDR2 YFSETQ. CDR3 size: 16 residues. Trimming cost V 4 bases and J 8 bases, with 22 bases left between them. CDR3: CASSPDPTGIFDEQFF. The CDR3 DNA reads TGCGCCAGCAGCCCGGACCCGACAGGAATCTTCGATGAGCAGTTCTTC.

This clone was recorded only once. The CDR3 DNA sequence: TGTGCCAGCAGCTCCGGGACAGGCCTACGCTCTGGAAACACCATATATTTT. Translation gives CASSSGTGLRSGNTIYF. This chain joins TRBV13 and TRBJ1-3; 8 nucleotides align to TRBD1. The trim removed 4 bases at V and 0 bases at J, leaving 8 bases unmatched. Germline V CDR1 and CDR2: PRHDT, FYEKMQ (reference sequence). This CDR3 is built from 17 residues.

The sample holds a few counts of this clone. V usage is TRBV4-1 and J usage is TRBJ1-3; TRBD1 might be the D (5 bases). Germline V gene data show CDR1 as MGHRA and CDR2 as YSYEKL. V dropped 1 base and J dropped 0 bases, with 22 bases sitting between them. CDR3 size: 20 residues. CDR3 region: CASSQARPGAPGGSGNTIYF. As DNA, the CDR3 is TGCGCCAGCAGCCAAGCGAGGCCTGGGGCTCCAGGCGGCTCTGGAAACACCATATATTTT.

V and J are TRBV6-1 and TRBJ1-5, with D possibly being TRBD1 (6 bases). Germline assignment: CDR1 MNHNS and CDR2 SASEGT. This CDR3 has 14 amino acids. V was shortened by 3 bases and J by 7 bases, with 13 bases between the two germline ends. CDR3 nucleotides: TGTGCCAGCAGTGACCCACAGGGTTACCAGCCCCAGCATTTT. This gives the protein CASSDPQGYQPQHF.

This CDR3 is CASSLRLAGVQETQYF. The DNA of the CDR3 is TGCGCCAGCAGCTTAAGACTAGCGGGGGTACAAGAGACCCAGTACTTC. V usage is TRBV5-1 and J usage is TRBJ2-5; 12 nucleotides match TRBD2. The CDR3 is 16 residues long. From germline, CDR1 is SGHRS and CDR2 YFSETQ. The V and J ends lost 2 bases and 2 bases, in that order; junction bases with no gene match: 4.

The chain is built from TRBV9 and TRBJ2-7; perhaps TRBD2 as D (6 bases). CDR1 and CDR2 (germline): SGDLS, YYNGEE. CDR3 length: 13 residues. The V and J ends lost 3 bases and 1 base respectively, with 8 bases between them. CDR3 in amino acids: CASSGGVSYEQYF. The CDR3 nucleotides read TGTGCCAGCAGCGGCGGGGTTTCCTACGAGCAGTACTTC.

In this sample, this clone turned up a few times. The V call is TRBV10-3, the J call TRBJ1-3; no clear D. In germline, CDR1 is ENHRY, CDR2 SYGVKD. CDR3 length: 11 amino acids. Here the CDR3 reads CALRSGNTIYF. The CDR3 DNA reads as TGTGCGCTGAGATCTGGAAACACCATATATTTT.

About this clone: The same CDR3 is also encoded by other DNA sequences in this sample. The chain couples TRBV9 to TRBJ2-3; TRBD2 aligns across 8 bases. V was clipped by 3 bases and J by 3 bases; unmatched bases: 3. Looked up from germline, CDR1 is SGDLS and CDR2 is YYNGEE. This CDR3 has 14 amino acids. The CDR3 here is CASSAGTSTDTQYF. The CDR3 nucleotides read TGTGCCAGCAGCGCCGGGACTAGTACAGATACGCAGTATTTT.

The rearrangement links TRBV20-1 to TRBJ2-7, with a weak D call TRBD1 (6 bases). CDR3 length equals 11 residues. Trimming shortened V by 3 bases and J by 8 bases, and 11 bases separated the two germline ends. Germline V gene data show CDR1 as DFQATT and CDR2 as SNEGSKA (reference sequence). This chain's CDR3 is CSASIRGQQYF. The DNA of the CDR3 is TGCAGTGCTAGCATCAGGGGCCAGCAGTACTTC.

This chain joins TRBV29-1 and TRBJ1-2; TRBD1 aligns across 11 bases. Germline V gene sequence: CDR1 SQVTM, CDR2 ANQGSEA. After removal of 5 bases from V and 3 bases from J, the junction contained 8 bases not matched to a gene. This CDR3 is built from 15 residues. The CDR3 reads CSVFWWTGGHYGYTF. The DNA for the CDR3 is TGCAGCGTTTTCTGGTGGACAGGGGGCCACTATGGCTACACCTTC.

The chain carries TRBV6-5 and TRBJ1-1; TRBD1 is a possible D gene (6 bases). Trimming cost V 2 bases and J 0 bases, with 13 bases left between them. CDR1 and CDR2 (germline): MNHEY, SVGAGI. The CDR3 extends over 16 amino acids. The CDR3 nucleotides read TGTGCCAGCAGTTACACCTCGGACAGCCTGAACACTGAAGCTTTCTTT. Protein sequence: CASSYTSDSLNTEAFF.

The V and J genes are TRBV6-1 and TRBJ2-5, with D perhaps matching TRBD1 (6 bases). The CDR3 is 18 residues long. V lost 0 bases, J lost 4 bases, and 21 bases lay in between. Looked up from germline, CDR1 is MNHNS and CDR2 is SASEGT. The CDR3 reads CASSEASPQGVLVETQYF. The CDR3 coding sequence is TGTGCCAGCAGTGAAGCTAGTCCACAGGGCGTTCTCGTAGAGACCCAGTACTTC.

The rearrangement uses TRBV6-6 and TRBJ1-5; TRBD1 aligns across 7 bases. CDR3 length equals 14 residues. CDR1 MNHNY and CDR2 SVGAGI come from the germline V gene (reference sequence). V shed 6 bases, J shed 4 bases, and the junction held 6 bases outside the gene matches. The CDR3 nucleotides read TGTGCCAGCAGGGGTGACAGGGATAATCAGCCCCAGCATTTT. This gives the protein CASRGDRDNQPQHF.

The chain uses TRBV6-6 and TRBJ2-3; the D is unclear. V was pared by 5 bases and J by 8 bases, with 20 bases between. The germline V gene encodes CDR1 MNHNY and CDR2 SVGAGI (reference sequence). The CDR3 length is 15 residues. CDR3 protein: CASSQLLTSLGTQYF. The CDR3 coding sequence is TGTGCCAGCAGTCAACTACTAACCTCACTTGGTACGCAGTATTTT.